A single sample gave rise to the 18 T cell receptor beta chains below, sequenced in a study of CD8 T cells in ankylosing spondylitis. MiXCR, run by TCRdb on the 5' RACE reads, gives a single entry per CDR3 protein. The sample has 200,000 to 250,000 distinct CDR3 sequences; under 8.5% are singletons. The sample consisted of blood, either unsorted or a sorted T cell fraction (not recorded which). The receptors here all came from a female donor with ankylosing spondylitis or in good health (not recorded which).

This clonotype was counted a few times. The genes are TRBV27 and TRBJ2-7; a possible D gene is TRBD1 (6 bases). The CDR3 loop spans 14 amino acids. The V gene lost 3 bases and the J gene lost 0 bases, with 9 bases spanning the gap. The germline CDR1 and CDR2 sequences are MNHEY and SMNVEV (reference sequence). The CDR3: CASSFSRGSYEQYF. In nucleotides, the CDR3 is TGTGCCAGCAGTTTTAGCAGGGGCTCCTACGAGCAGTACTTC.

This clonotype has just a few counts. The chain links TRBV21-1 to TRBJ2-5; the DNA was not used to check the table's D call, TRBD1. TRBV21-1 is labeled a pseudogene. The CDR3 is 16 residues long. The CDR3 region is CASSSPGQAWEETQYF. The CDR3 coding sequence is TGTGCCAGCAGCTCACCGGGACAGGCGTGGGAAGAGACCCAGTACTTC.

In its sample, this clonotype was seen many times. The chain couples TRBV6-2 or TRBV6-3 to TRBJ2-1; 7 bases align to TRBD1. Germline V CDR1 and CDR2: MNHEY, SVGEGT. V trimming: 0 bases; J trimming: 2 bases; junction bases outside the gene matches: 16. The CDR3 covers 20 residues. The CDR3 protein is CASSYSLRDRRPDTYNEQFF. The DNA of the CDR3 is TGTGCCAGCAGTTACTCCCTCCGGGACAGAAGACCCGACACCTACAATGAGCAGTTCTTC.

This clonotype came up a few times. The V call is TRBV11-2, the J call TRBJ2-1; D is unresolved. V was clipped by 1 base and J by 4 bases, with 26 bases between them. The CDR3 is 20 amino acids. CDR1 is SGHAT, CDR2 FQNNGV, per germline. The CDR3 DNA reads as TGTGCCAGCAGCTTAGTAGGTGGTCAGGTTGACTGGGGAACGTACAATGAGCAGTTCTTC. Amino acids: CASSLVGGQVDWGTYNEQFF.

This chain links TRBV7-2 with TRBJ1-4; TRBD1 is a possible D gene (5 bases). The CDR3 is made up of 17 amino acids. Trimming removed 0 bases at V and 0 bases at J, with 11 bases between. Looked up from germline, CDR1 is SGHTA and CDR2 is FQGNSA. In DNA, the CDR3 is TGTGCCAGCAGCTTAGCTGGGGGAGGTACAACTAATGAAAAACTGTTTTTT. Encoded protein: CASSLAGGGTTNEKLFF.

This clonotype was detected ten times or more. The genes are TRBV11-2 and TRBJ2-1; D is perhaps TRBD1 (6 bases). V gave up 5 bases and J gave up 9 bases, with 11 bases separating them. This CDR3 contains 12 residues. CDR1 SGHAT and CDR2 FQNNGV come from the germline V gene. This chain's CDR3 is CASSREGGEQFF. In nucleotides, the CDR3 is TGTGCCAGCAGCCGCGAAGGGGGTGAGCAGTTCTTC.

This CDR3 is CASSLSGRGSYEQYF. The CDR3 DNA follows: TGCGCCAGCAGCTTGTCGGGACGGGGATCCTACGAGCAGTACTTC. The rearrangement joins TRBV5-1 to TRBJ2-7; D may correspond to TRBD1 or TRBD2 (5 bases each). V dropped 1 base and J dropped 1 base, with 12 bases sitting between them. The CDR3 has 15 amino acids. Germline-derived CDR1 and CDR2 are SGHRS and YFSETQ.

The V gene is TRBV7-6, the J gene TRBJ2-7; 13 bases line up with TRBD2. Germline V gives CDR1 SGHVS, CDR2 FNYEAQ. The CDR3 sequence is 17 residues long. V trimming: 3 bases; J trimming: 5 bases; junction bases outside the gene matches: 10. The CDR3 DNA follows: TGTGCCAGCAGCTTGGGGCGGACTAGCGGGAGATACCACGAGCAGTACTTC. This translates into CASSLGRTSGRYHEQYF. Looking up the rest from reference TRBV7-6 and TRBJ2-7 gives the full variable domain: GAGVSQSPRYKVTKRGQDVALRCDPISGHVSLYWYRQALGQGPEFLTYFNYEAQQDKSGLPNDRFSAERPEGSISTLTIQRTEQRDSAMYRCASSLGRTSGRYHEQYFGPGTRLTVT.

The chain recombines TRBV7-6 with TRBJ1-1; D gene uncertain. The V and J ends lost 0 bases and 5 bases respectively, with 10 bases between them. The germline gives CDR1 SGHVS, CDR2 FNYEAQ. The CDR3 totals 14 residues. The CDR3 loop reads CASSLAPVGTEAFF. CDR3 DNA sequence: TGTGCCAGCAGCTTAGCGCCGGTGGGGACTGAAGCTTTCTTT.

In the case of this clonotype: The junction and the germline gene differ at one end; a read error may be behind it. This sequence joins TRBV15 and TRBJ1-1; 7 positions agree with TRBD1. The CDR3 sequence is 15 residues long. CDR1 is LNHNV, CDR2 YYDKDF, per germline (reference sequence). The CDR3 reads CVTSEIGQAHTEAFF. The CDR3 DNA reads TGTGTCACCAGCGAGATAGGACAGGCTCACACTGAAGCTTTCTTT.

This clonotype was seen many times. The rearrangement links TRBV20-1 to TRBJ2-3; D remains ambiguous. Germline V gene lookup returns CDR1 DFQATT and CDR2 SNEGSKA (reference sequence). The length of the CDR3 is 12 residues. The V gene lost 0 bases and the J gene lost 4 bases, with 5 bases spanning the gap. The CDR3 region is CSARDLADTQYF. In DNA form, the CDR3 reads TGCAGTGCTAGAGATTTAGCAGATACGCAGTATTTT.

There are many counts of this clonotype. This chain joins TRBV7-2 and TRBJ2-3; 7 positions agree with TRBD2. The J segment lost 0 bases and the V segment lost 1 base, leaving 7 bases of the junction unmatched. CDR3 length equals 17 residues. Germline CDR1 is SGHTA and CDR2 is FQGNSA. CDR3 nucleotide sequence: TGTGCCAGCAGCTTAGTAGGAGCGGGGCCTAGCACAGATACGCAGTATTTT. Protein product: CASSLVGAGPSTDTQYF.

The V and J genes are TRBV7-8 and TRBJ2-3, with 11 bases identical to TRBD2. The CDR3 extends over 17 amino acids. Trimming took 5 bases from V and 2 from J; bases not matched to a gene: 9. Germline V gene lookup returns CDR1 SGHVS and CDR2 FQNEAQ. CDR3 nucleotide sequence: TGTGCCAGCAGCCTACGGACTAGCGGGTTGGTCACAGATACGCAGTATTTT. Its protein product is CASSLRTSGLVTDTQYF.

This clonotype was counted many times. The chain employs TRBV10-3 and TRBJ2-1; TRBD2 aligns across 7 bases. The V and J ends lost 3 bases and 5 bases, in that order; junction bases with no gene match: 7. The germline gives CDR1 ENHRY, CDR2 SYGVKD. There are 15 residues in the CDR3. CDR3 nucleotide sequence: TGTGCCATCAGTGAAGGGCTAGCGGATGACAATGAGCAGTTCTTC. It translates to CAISEGLADDNEQFF.

Ten or more counts support this clonotype. V usage is TRBV20-1 and J usage is TRBJ1-1, with D tentatively TRBD1 (5 bases). Germline CDR1 and CDR2: DFQATT and SNEGSKA (reference sequence). The CDR3 consists of 12 residues. V was clipped by 3 bases and J by 13 bases, with 18 bases between them. The CDR3 coding sequence is TGCAGTGCTAGCTCCTTCCAGGGTTGGGGTTTCTTT. Amino acid sequence: CSASSFQGWGFF.

CDR3 sequence (DNA): TGTGCCAGCAGCTTAGAGACGACGAACACTGAAGCTTTCTTT. Its translation is CASSLETTNTEAFF. The chain employs TRBV7-9 and TRBJ1-1; D uncertain. Germline V gene sequence: CDR1 SEHNR, CDR2 FQNEAQ (reference sequence). This CDR3 is 14 amino acids long. V lost 1 base and J 1 base, leaving 7 bases between the germline ends.

This clonotype was observed at least ten times. The chain carries TRBV5-1 and TRBJ2-7, with TRBD2 matching 10 bases. Germline lookup yields CDR1 SGHRS and CDR2 YFSETQ. This CDR3 contains 15 residues. The J segment lost 5 bases and the V segment lost 4 bases, leaving 9 bases of the junction unmatched. The CDR3 DNA reads TGCGCCAGCAGCCCAGCAGCGGGAGGGCGTAACGAGCAGTACTTC. Translation: CASSPAAGGRNEQYF. Drawing the rest from reference TRBV5-1 and TRBJ2-7, the complete variable domain is KAGVTQTPRYLIKTRGQQVTLSCSPISGHRSVSWYQQTPGQGLQFLFEYFSETQRNKGNFPGRFSGRQFSNSRSEMNVSTLELGDSALYLCASSPAAGGRNEQYFGPGTRLTVT.

This clonotype was counted ten times or more. The chain carries TRBV20-1 and TRBJ2-3; TRBD1 aligns across 8 bases. The germline gives CDR1 DFQATT, CDR2 SNEGSKA (reference sequence). This CDR3 is built from 15 residues. V lost 5 bases and J lost 0; bases outside the gene matches: 7. CDR3 nucleotides: TGCAGTGCTCTTACAGGGGGACCTAGCACAGATACGCAGTATTTT. This gives the protein CSALTGGPSTDTQYF.